This is a list of T cell receptor beta chains from one sample in a study of blood T cells in healthy people across ages. TCRdb re-derived calls from the 5' RACE reads in MiXCR, one entry per CDR3 protein. The sample yields 750,000 to 1,000,000 distinct CDR3 sequences, 25% to 35% seen once. Separately, the same data were catalogued under a study of T cells of mothers and their children.

The sample taken for sequencing was blood. The source of these receptors is a woman aged 40 to 49 in good health. The CDR3 runs from the conserved cysteine through the conserved F or W. The order of the fields is J gene, clone size, D gene, V gene, CDR3 DNA, CDR3 protein. D genes are given only for firm matches. Clone size appears in some rows only: once, few, many, or a class for an expanded clone.

>TRBJ2-7|NA|NA|TRBV20-1
TGCAGTGCGACCAACGGACCGTACGAGCAGTACTTC
CSATNGPYEQYF
>TRBJ1-2|NA|NA|TRBV5-1
TGCGCCAGCAGCTTGCCGGGGGGGCACTATGGCTACACCTTC
CASSLPGGHYGYTF
>TRBJ1-2|many|TRBD1|TRBV28
TGTGCCAGCACAGGGGGTTATGGCTACACCTTC
CASTGGYGYTF
>TRBJ1-2|many|NA|TRBV12-3/TRBV12-4
TGTGCCAGCAGTTTAGAGGGATCGGGCTATGGCTACACCTTC
CASSLEGSGYGYTF
>TRBJ2-1|few|NA|TRBV29-1
TGCAGCGTTGAGGCCCGGGACACCACTACCTACAATGAGCAGTTCTTC
CSVEARDTTTYNEQFF
>TRBJ2-2|NA|NA|TRBV27
TGTGCCAGCATCCCAACAGGGATCAACACCGGGGAGCTGTTTTTT
CASIPTGINTGELFF
>TRBJ2-7|NA|TRBD1|TRBV20-1
TGCAGTGCTCCCTCAGGGGGTTGCGCCGAGCAGTACTTC
CSAPSGGCAEQYF
>TRBJ1-6|NA|NA|TRBV12-3/TRBV12-4
TGTGCCAGCAGTTTAGGGGGGCGGGGTTCACCCCTCCACTTT
CASSLGGRGSPLHF
>TRBJ1-5|few|TRBD1|TRBV19
TGTGCCAGTAGCGCTATTGGGACAGGGGACAATCAGCCCCAGCATTTT
CASSAIGTGDNQPQHF
>TRBJ2-3|NA|NA|TRBV30
TGTGCCTGGGGAACCAGCGGCAGCACAGATACGCAGTATTTT
CAWGTSGSTDTQYF
>TRBJ2-1|many|NA|TRBV9
TGTGCCAGCAGCGTAGTTGGGGGCCGTGAGCAGTTCTTC
CASSVVGGREQFF
>TRBJ2-1|few|NA|TRBV4-3
TGCGCCAGCAGCCAAGATGGGGGTGCCCCCTACACGAATGAGCAGTTCTTC
CASSQDGGAPYTNEQFF
>TRBJ2-1|NA|NA|TRBV7-9
TGTGCCAGCAGCGTACAGGGTGATGAGCGGTTCTTC
CASSVQGDERFF
>TRBJ1-5|NA|TRBD1|TRBV7-2
TGTGCCAGCAGCCCACAGACAGGGGTGATCAATCAGCCCCAGCATTTT
CASSPQTGVINQPQHF
>TRBJ2-5|many|NA|TRBV6-7
TGTGCCAGCAGTTTTCCCCAGACCAGGACCCAGTACTTC
CASSFPQTRTQYF
>TRBJ1-5|NA|NA|TRBV7-2
TGTGCCAGCAGCCGGACCTGGGGCAATCAGCCCCAGCATTTT
CASSRTWGNQPQHF
>TRBJ2-7|NA|TRBD1|TRBV18
TGTGCCAGCTCACCAGGACAGGGGGGCTTAGGCTACGAGCAGTACTTC
CASSPGQGGLGYEQYF
>TRBJ1-1|many|TRBD1|TRBV7-2
TGTGCCAGCAGCAACCGGGACAGGGGGGAGAACACTGAAGCTTTCTTT
CASSNRDRGENTEAFF
>TRBJ1-1|NA|TRBD1|TRBV5-1
TGCGCCAGCAGCTTGTGGGGACAGCAGAACACTGAAGCTTTCTTT
CASSLWGQQNTEAFF
>TRBJ2-5|few|NA|TRBV30
TGTGCCTGGAGTGTACAGTCGGGGGAAGAGACCCAGTACTTC
CAWSVQSGEETQYF
>TRBJ2-3|many|NA|TRBV20-1
TGCAGTGCTCCGCGGGACAGCACAGATACGCAGTATTTT
CSAPRDSTDTQYF
>TRBJ2-3|many|NA|TRBV11-2
TGTGCCAGCAGCTTCAATGAGGATACGCAGTATTTT
CASSFNEDTQYF
>TRBJ2-7|NA|NA|TRBV28
TGTGCCAGCGAGCCTGGAACGACCCCCTACGAGCAGTACTTC
CASEPGTTPYEQYF
>TRBJ2-3|many|TRBD2|TRBV29-1
TGCAGCGTCCAACCCGAAGCGGGGGGTCCGCAGTATTTT
CSVQPEAGGPQYF
>TRBJ1-6|NA|TRBD1|TRBV7-9
TGTGCCAGCAGCCCACGTCCGGGACAGGGAGGTTCACCCCTCCACTTT
CASSPRPGQGGSPLHF
>TRBJ2-2|once|NA|TRBV3-1
TGTGCCAGCAGCCCCCGACTCAACACCGGGGAGCCGTTTTTT
CASSPRLNTGEPFF
>TRBJ2-1|many|TRBD1|TRBV18
TGTGCCAGCTCACCACCGGAGACAGGGTCTTTTGAGCAGTTCTTC
CASSPPETGSFEQFF